Below, one TCR beta chain is given with its context. This cohort consisted of healthy bone marrow donors. This record comes from a study of cytomegalovirus exposure and HLA in healthy donors. The CDR3 is 15 residues long. From germline, CDR1 is SGHTA and CDR2 FQGNSA. The ends were cut back, 5 bases at V and 8 bases at J, with 16 bases in the middle. PCR involved 60 Vbeta and 13 Jbeta primers. TCRdb's table, derived via immunoSEQ multiplex PCR, lists solely in-frame clones and lacks some. The sample contains about 180,000 clones, more than 65% of which appear only once. The sequence was obtained from a woman younger than 45 in good health and CMV-seropositive. The V gene is TRBV7-2, the J gene TRBJ1-6, with D uncertain. Material for sequencing was PBMCs. As DNA, the CDR3 is TGTGCCAGCAGCCAAAAAACTAGGACGGATTCACCCCTCCACTTT. Translated: CASSQKTRTDSPLHF.